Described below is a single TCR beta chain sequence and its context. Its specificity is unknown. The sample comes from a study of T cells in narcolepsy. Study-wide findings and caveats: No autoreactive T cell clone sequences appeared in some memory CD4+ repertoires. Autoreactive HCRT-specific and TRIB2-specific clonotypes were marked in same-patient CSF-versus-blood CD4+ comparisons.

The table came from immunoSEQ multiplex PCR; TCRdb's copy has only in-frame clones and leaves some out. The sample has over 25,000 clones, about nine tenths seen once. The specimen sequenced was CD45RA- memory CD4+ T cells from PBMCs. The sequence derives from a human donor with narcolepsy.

The CDR3 is CASSGPRSETDTQYF. The CDR3 coding sequence is TGTGCCAGCAGTGGCCCCAGGTCGGAAACAGATACGCAGTATTTT. The V gene is TRBV6-5, the J gene TRBJ2-3, with D uncertain. CDR3 length equals 15 residues. Trimming stripped 5 bases from V and 3 bases from J, with 15 bases between. Looked up from germline, CDR1 is MNHEY and CDR2 is SVGAGI.